The present TCR beta chain was sequenced within a study of blood T cells in healthy people across ages. Through a sample-barcoded 5' primer and a J-beta primer mix, a second PCR was run for roughly 7 to 11 cycles. In TCRdb, the 5' RACE reads were re-called with MiXCR into one record per CDR3 protein. The sample shows hundreds of thousands of distinct CDR3 sequences, about half of them seen only once. CDR3 length: 12 residues. Trimming left V 5 bases short and J 5 bases short, with 8 bases between. Germline values: CDR1 LGHNA, CDR2 YNFKEQ. The sequence was collected from an elderly man in good health. The rearrangement uses TRBV4-2 and TRBJ2-3; D ambiguous. Sequenced input: blood. Written as DNA, the CDR3 is TGTGCCAGCAGCACAATGGGAGATACGCAGTATTTT. This gives the protein CASSTMGDTQYF.